These T cell receptor beta chains were read from a single sample in a study of OX40 agonist ivuxolimab in advanced cancers. Assay: immunoSEQ multiplex PCR; the TCRdb copy retains only in-frame clones and omits some. The sample lists about 29,000 clones, more than 85% occurring once. Source: CD4+ or CD8+ T cells sorted from blood, taken in a trial of the OX40 agonist ivuxolimab. The receptors were gathered from an adult with an advanced solid tumor such as melanoma, head and neck, liver or kidney cancer. The CDR3 runs from the conserved cysteine through the conserved F or W.

j_gene	v_gene	CDR3aa
TRBJ2-1	TRBV27	CANSRPKNEQFF
TRBJ1-5	TRBV28	CASSSKYSNQPQHF
TRBJ1-1	TRBV5-6	CASSEPRRTLEAFF
TRBJ2-1	TRBV6-1	CASSERRAGTYNEQFF
TRBJ2-3	TRBV11-2	CASSLGLGGRGTDTQYF
TRBJ2-3	TRBV7-2	CASSPPPSDTQYF
TRBJ1-3	TRBV27	CASRQGNSGNTIYF
TRBJ2-5	TRBV7-6	CASRKGETQYF
TRBJ2-3	TRBV23-1	CASSQQGADTQYF
TRBJ1-2	TRBV5-4	CASSRSIGGYTF
TRBJ1-1	TRBV19	CASSMWTGVNTEAFF
TRBJ2-3	TRBV9	CASSQRGQGRSADTQYF
TRBJ1-5	TRBV6-5	CASSYDRAPSSPQHF
TRBJ2-2	TRBV11-3	CASSPHTGELFF
TRBJ1-1	TRBV27	CASRPIVGIGGRGNTEAFF
TRBJ2-2	TRBV5-1	CASSLLGQADPGLVAGELFF
TRBJ2-3	TRBV13	CASSLLNEADTQYF
TRBJ1-1	TRBV27	CASSLDAGYTEAFF
TRBJ2-3	TRBV4-2	CASSQDPGGPDTQYF
TRBJ2-7	TRBV5-4	CASSPTSGRTYEQYF
TRBJ2-5	TRBV4-1	CASSSGQGAGEQYF
TRBJ1-4	TRBV15	CATSRARGGKLFF
TRBJ1-2	TRBV1	CTSSQARRGNGYTF
TRBJ2-2	TRBV7-2	CASSSVYLTGELFF
TRBJ1-2	TRBV28	CASDTNYGYTF
TRBJ2-5	TRBV7-9	CASRGGTGQLEGTQYF
TRBJ2-5	TRBV5-4	CASSLVPDQETQYF
TRBJ2-1	TRBV11-3	CASSLRGEQFF
TRBJ1-1	TRBV11-2	CASSSDDGNTEAFF
TRBJ1-1	TRBV7-9	CASSLGGATEAFF
TRBJ1-3	TRBV30	CAWSVAGGARGNTIYF
TRBJ1-1	TRBV11-2	CASSLGQGTEAFF
TRBJ2-1	TRBV19	CASSMSQFYNEQFF
TRBJ2-7	TRBV11-3	CASSLGGNSYEQYF
TRBJ2-7	TRBV7-2	CASRDWTSGGVEQYF
TRBJ2-5	TRBV7-3	CASSPSGGAGETQYF
TRBJ2-7	TRBV18	CASSPDTQGRLEQYF
TRBJ2-4	TRBV5-1	CASSLGSRQGATKNIQYF
TRBJ2-5	TRBV4-3	CASSLSLGQGETQYF
TRBJ1-5	TRBV2	CASAEDRGINQPQHF
TRBJ2-1	TRBV5-1	CASSPHSGSSYNEQFF
TRBJ2-5	TRBV28	CASSPGTSGRVETQYF
TRBJ2-5	TRBV9	CASSPWDTSETQYF
TRBJ1-1	TRBV5-1	CATGTGDTEAFF
TRBJ1-1	TRBV9	CASSVPDGEAFF
TRBJ1-3	TRBV19	CASSPGTYLGNTIYF
TRBJ2-2	TRBV5-1	CASSLQGDGELFF
TRBJ2-7	TRBV5-5	CASSLGLAQGGPYEQYF
TRBJ1-6	TRBV4-3	CASSQGYNSPLHF
TRBJ2-7	TRBV25-1	CASSDYVRYEQYF
TRBJ2-1	TRBV7-9	CASSASVRLAVFEQFF
TRBJ2-5	TRBV19	CASSIGILGGEETQYF
TRBJ2-1	TRBV7-6	CASSWRGSNGYNEQFF